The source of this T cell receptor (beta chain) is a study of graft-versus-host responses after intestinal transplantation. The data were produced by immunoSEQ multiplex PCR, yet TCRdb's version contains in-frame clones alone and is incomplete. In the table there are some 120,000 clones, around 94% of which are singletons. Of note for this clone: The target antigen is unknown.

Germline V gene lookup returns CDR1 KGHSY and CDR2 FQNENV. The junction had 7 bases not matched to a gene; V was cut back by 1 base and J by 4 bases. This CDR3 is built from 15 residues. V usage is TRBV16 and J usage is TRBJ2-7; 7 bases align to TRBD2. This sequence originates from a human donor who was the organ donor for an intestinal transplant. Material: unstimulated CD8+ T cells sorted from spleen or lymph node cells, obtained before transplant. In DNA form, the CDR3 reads TGTGCCAGCAGCCAATTTGACGGGAGGACTTACGAGCAGTACTTC. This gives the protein CASSQFDGRTYEQYF.